These T cell receptor beta chains were read from a single sample in a study of PD-1 blockade in classical Hodgkin lymphoma. Clones were read by immunoSEQ multiplex PCR, and TCRdb kept only the in-frame ones, dropping some. Of fewer than 110,000 clones listed, around nine tenths are singletons. Sequenced material: peripheral blood mononuclear cells (PBMCs), taken before the second cycle of nivolumab. Receptors originate from a human donor with classical Hodgkin lymphoma. CDR3s include the opening cysteine and the closing phenylalanine or tryptophan. D genes are given only for firm matches. Size is omitted from some rows. Given values are once, few, many or a class for expanded clones.

d_call	v_call	j_call	clone_size	cdr3_aa	cdr3_nt
-	TRBV25-1	TRBJ2-2	-	CASSGGELFF	TGTGCCAGCAGTGGAGGGGAGCTGTTTTTT
TRBD1	TRBV30	TRBJ2-6	few	CAWRRDRVRSGANVLTF	TGTGCCTGGAGGAGGGACAGGGTTAGGTCTGGGGCCAACGTCCTGACTTTC
-	TRBV14	TRBJ2-3	-	CASSQDRRQDNRDTQYF	TGTGCCAGCAGCCAAGATAGAAGGCAGGACAATCGGGATACGCAGTATTTT
-	TRBV4-2	TRBJ2-1	-	CASSRGLHNEQFF	TGTGCCAGCAGCCGCGGACTGCACAATGAGCAGTTCTTC
-	TRBV28	TRBJ1-3	-	CASSISGNTIYF	TGTGCCAGCAGTATCTCTGGAAACACCATATATTTT
TRBD1	TRBV7-9	TRBJ2-5	once	CASSRFTGTGLETQYF	TGTGCCAGCAGCCGATTTACCGGGACAGGTCTCGAGACCCAGTACTTC
TRBD1	TRBV6-1	TRBJ1-3	-	CASSAGTVGNTIYF	TGTGCCAGCAGTGCTGGGACAGTCGGAAACACCATATATTTT
-	TRBV7-9	TRBJ2-7	-	CASSFPNYEQYF	TGTGCCAGCAGCTTCCCTAACTACGAGCAGTACTTC
TRBD1	TRBV19	TRBJ2-4	-	CASSTGGGKNIQYF	TGTGCCAGTAGCACAGGGGGCGGCAAAAACATTCAGTACTTC
TRBD2	TRBV14	TRBJ2-1	-	CASSQIFSGGAREQFF	TGTGCCAGCAGCCAGATCTTTAGCGGGGGGGCCCGGGAGCAGTTCTTC
-	TRBV6-5	TRBJ2-7	-	CASSTSREQYF	TGTGCCAGCAGTACCTCCCGAGAGCAGTACTTC
-	TRBV7-9	TRBJ2-3	-	CASSPGRGQTTDTQYF	TGTGCCAGCAGCCCAGGGCGGGGCCAAACCACAGATACGCAGTATTTT
-	TRBV2	TRBJ1-2	-	CASSTTTGQFGGYTF	TGTGCCAGCAGCACTACGACAGGCCAATTTGGTGGCTACACCTTC
TRBD1	TRBV30	TRBJ1-1	-	CAWRQGGPEAFF	TGTGCCTGGAGGCAGGGGGGGCCTGAAGCTTTCTTT
TRBD2	TRBV7-9	TRBJ2-5	-	CASSAVWGLAAETQYF	TGTGCCAGCAGCGCAGTCTGGGGACTAGCAGCAGAGACCCAGTACTTC
-	TRBV7-2	TRBJ2-7	-	CASSLQTGYYEQYF	TGTGCCAGCAGCCTACAAACAGGGTACTACGAGCAGTACTTC
-	TRBV6-5	TRBJ1-4	once	CASSDLGSEKLFF	TGTGCCAGCAGTGACCTGGGGAGTGAAAAACTGTTTTTT
-	TRBV6-5	TRBJ1-4	-	CASSLQGKKLFF	TGTGCCAGCAGTCTACAGGGAAAAAAACTGTTTTTT
-	TRBV7-2	TRBJ1-2	few	CASSLAGRQGYTF	TGTGCCAGCAGCTTAGCGGGCCGTCAGGGCTACACCTTC
-	TRBV6-5	TRBJ2-7	-	CASSPYRGPYEQYF	TGTGCCAGCAGTCCCTACCGGGGGCCTTACGAGCAGTACTTC
TRBD1	TRBV2	TRBJ2-1	-	CASCRDRGVWEQFF	TGTGCCAGCTGTCGGGACAGGGGTGTATGGGAGCAGTTCTTC
-	TRBV4-2	TRBJ2-3	once	CASSPSISTDTQYF	TGTGCCAGCAGCCCGTCGATCTCCACAGATACGCAGTATTTT
-	TRBV28	TRBJ1-5	-	CASKTLQGLQPQHF	TGTGCCAGCAAAACCTTACAGGGCCTTCAGCCCCAGCATTTT
-	TRBV18	TRBJ1-2	-	CASSSDSFYGYTF	TGTGCCAGCTCATCAGACAGTTTCTATGGCTACACCTTC
-	TRBV19	TRBJ1-2	-	CASNAWGDNYGYTF	TGTGCCAGTAACGCTTGGGGAGATAACTATGGCTACACCTTC
TRBD2	TRBV28	TRBJ2-1	-	CASTNSGGARNEQFF	TGTGCCAGCACCAATAGCGGGGGGGCGAGGAATGAGCAGTTCTTC
-	TRBV11-2	TRBJ1-2	-	CASSLLGQPEGYGYTF	TGTGCCAGCAGCTTACTAGGACAACCCGAGGGGTATGGCTACACCTTC
-	TRBV11-2	TRBJ2-1	-	CASSPFGHWRFF	TGTGCCAGCAGCCCCTTCGGACATTGGAGGTTCTTC
-	TRBV18	TRBJ1-1	-	CASSPLAGMAEAFF	TGTGCCAGCTCACCTTTGGCTGGGATGGCTGAAGCTTTCTTT
-	TRBV5-5	TRBJ1-1	-	CASSLGIVMNTEAFF	TGTGCCAGCAGCTTGGGCATTGTGATGAACACTGAAGCTTTCTTT
TRBD1	TRBV7-9	TRBJ2-7	few	CASSGESGQVTYEQYF	TGTGCCAGCAGCGGAGAGTCCGGACAGGTGACCTACGAGCAGTACTTC
-	TRBV4-2	TRBJ1-2	-	CASSQAGEANYGYTF	TGTGCCAGCAGCCAAGCCGGGGAGGCAAACTATGGCTACACCTTC
-	TRBV10-3	TRBJ1-1	-	CAISDPGGGAFF	TGTGCCATCAGTGACCCGGGGGGGGGAGCTTTCTTT
-	TRBV27	TRBJ2-4	-	CASSPRTDSNIQYF	TGTGCCAGCAGTCCTAGGACAGACTCTAACATTCAGTACTTC
-	TRBV28	TRBJ1-2	-	CASSSPGAGANYGYTF	TGTGCCAGCAGCTCTCCGGGGGCTGGGGCTAACTATGGCTACACCTTC
TRBD1	TRBV5-1	TRBJ2-1	-	CASSLQGASNNEQFF	TGCGCCAGCAGCTTACAGGGGGCCTCGAACAATGAGCAGTTCTTC
-	TRBV7-3	TRBJ2-1	once	CASSSFSGQGNNEQFF	TGTGCCAGCAGCTCCTTCTCCGGGCAGGGGAACAATGAGCAGTTCTTC
TRBD2	TRBV2	TRBJ2-6	-	CASRPGGAPGANVLTF	TGTGCCAGCAGGCCCGGGGGGGCCCCTGGGGCCAACGTCCTGACTTTC
-	TRBV27	TRBJ2-1	-	CASTDRIHNEQFF	TGTGCCAGCACCGACAGGATACACAATGAGCAGTTCTTC
TRBD1	TRBV28	TRBJ2-7	-	CASSEGTGYEQYF	TGTGCCAGCAGTGAGGGGACAGGGTACGAGCAGTACTTC
-	TRBV7-8	TRBJ2-3	-	CASSLLGPVTSTDTQYF	TGTGCCAGCAGCTTACTCGGCCCAGTCACCAGCACAGATACGCAGTATTTT
-	TRBV7-2	TRBJ1-2	-	CASSPPGGARYGYTF	TGTGCCAGCAGCCCCCCCGGGGGGGCGCGATATGGCTACACCTTC
-	TRBV6-1	TRBJ1-2	-	CASSENGGYGYTF	TGTGCCAGCAGTGAGAATGGGGGATACGGCTACACCTTC
TRBD1	TRBV28	TRBJ1-2	-	CASLTGVGYTF	TGTGCCAGCCTGACAGGGGTCGGCTACACCTTC
-	TRBV4-1	TRBJ1-1	-	CASSQDREETEAFF	TGCGCCAGCAGCCAGGATAGGGAGGAGACTGAAGCTTTCTTT
-	TRBV6-5	TRBJ2-1	few	CASSYSGLTYNEQFF	TGTGCCAGCAGTTACTCAGGTTTGACCTACAATGAGCAGTTCTTC
TRBD1	TRBV11-2	TRBJ1-3	-	CASSPTGASGNTIYF	TGTGCCAGCAGCCCGACAGGGGCCTCTGGAAACACCATATATTTT
-	TRBV5-1	TRBJ2-5	few	CASSYQETQYF	TGCGCCAGCAGCTACCAAGAGACCCAGTACTTC
-	TRBV7-2	TRBJ2-2	-	CASLRGYDTGELFF	TGTGCCAGCCTCAGGGGCTACGACACCGGGGAGCTGTTTTTT
TRBD1	TRBV30	TRBJ2-1	-	CAWASGTGWNEQFF	TGTGCCTGGGCCTCGGGGACAGGGTGGAATGAGCAGTTCTTC
-	TRBV7-9	TRBJ1-1	many	CASSSQIKAFF	TGTGCCAGCAGCTCCCAGATTAAAGCTTTCTTT
TRBD1	TRBV11-2	TRBJ2-3	-	CASSGGQGHVADTQYF	TGTGCCAGCAGCGGGGGACAGGGGCATGTTGCAGATACGCAGTATTTT
-	TRBV7-2	TRBJ2-2	few	CASSLLPGAGELFF	TGTGCCAGCAGCTTACTCCCGGGGGCCGGGGAGCTGTTTTTT
-	TRBV6-5	TRBJ1-6	-	CASTPDNSPLHF	TGTGCCAGCACCCCAGATAATTCACCCCTCCACTTT
-	TRBV7-9	TRBJ2-7	-	CASSLEPQGFYEQYF	TGTGCCAGCAGCTTGGAACCCCAGGGATTCTACGAGCAGTACTTC
-	TRBV27	TRBJ1-5	-	CASSFYFGNQPQHF	TGTGCCAGCAGTTTTTATTTCGGCAATCAGCCCCAGCATTTT
-	TRBV5-6	TRBJ1-3	-	CASSLGIAGAYSGNTIYF	TGTGCCAGCAGCTTGGGAATTGCAGGGGCGTACTCTGGAAACACCATATATTTT
TRBD1	TRBV7-2	TRBJ1-2	-	CASSFLRTGAHGYTF	TGTGCCAGCAGCTTTCTTCGGACAGGGGCTCATGGCTACACCTTC
TRBD2	TRBV5-1	TRBJ2-5	-	CASSLVLAGGQETQYF	TGCGCCAGCAGCTTGGTACTAGCGGGGGGTCAAGAGACCCAGTACTTC